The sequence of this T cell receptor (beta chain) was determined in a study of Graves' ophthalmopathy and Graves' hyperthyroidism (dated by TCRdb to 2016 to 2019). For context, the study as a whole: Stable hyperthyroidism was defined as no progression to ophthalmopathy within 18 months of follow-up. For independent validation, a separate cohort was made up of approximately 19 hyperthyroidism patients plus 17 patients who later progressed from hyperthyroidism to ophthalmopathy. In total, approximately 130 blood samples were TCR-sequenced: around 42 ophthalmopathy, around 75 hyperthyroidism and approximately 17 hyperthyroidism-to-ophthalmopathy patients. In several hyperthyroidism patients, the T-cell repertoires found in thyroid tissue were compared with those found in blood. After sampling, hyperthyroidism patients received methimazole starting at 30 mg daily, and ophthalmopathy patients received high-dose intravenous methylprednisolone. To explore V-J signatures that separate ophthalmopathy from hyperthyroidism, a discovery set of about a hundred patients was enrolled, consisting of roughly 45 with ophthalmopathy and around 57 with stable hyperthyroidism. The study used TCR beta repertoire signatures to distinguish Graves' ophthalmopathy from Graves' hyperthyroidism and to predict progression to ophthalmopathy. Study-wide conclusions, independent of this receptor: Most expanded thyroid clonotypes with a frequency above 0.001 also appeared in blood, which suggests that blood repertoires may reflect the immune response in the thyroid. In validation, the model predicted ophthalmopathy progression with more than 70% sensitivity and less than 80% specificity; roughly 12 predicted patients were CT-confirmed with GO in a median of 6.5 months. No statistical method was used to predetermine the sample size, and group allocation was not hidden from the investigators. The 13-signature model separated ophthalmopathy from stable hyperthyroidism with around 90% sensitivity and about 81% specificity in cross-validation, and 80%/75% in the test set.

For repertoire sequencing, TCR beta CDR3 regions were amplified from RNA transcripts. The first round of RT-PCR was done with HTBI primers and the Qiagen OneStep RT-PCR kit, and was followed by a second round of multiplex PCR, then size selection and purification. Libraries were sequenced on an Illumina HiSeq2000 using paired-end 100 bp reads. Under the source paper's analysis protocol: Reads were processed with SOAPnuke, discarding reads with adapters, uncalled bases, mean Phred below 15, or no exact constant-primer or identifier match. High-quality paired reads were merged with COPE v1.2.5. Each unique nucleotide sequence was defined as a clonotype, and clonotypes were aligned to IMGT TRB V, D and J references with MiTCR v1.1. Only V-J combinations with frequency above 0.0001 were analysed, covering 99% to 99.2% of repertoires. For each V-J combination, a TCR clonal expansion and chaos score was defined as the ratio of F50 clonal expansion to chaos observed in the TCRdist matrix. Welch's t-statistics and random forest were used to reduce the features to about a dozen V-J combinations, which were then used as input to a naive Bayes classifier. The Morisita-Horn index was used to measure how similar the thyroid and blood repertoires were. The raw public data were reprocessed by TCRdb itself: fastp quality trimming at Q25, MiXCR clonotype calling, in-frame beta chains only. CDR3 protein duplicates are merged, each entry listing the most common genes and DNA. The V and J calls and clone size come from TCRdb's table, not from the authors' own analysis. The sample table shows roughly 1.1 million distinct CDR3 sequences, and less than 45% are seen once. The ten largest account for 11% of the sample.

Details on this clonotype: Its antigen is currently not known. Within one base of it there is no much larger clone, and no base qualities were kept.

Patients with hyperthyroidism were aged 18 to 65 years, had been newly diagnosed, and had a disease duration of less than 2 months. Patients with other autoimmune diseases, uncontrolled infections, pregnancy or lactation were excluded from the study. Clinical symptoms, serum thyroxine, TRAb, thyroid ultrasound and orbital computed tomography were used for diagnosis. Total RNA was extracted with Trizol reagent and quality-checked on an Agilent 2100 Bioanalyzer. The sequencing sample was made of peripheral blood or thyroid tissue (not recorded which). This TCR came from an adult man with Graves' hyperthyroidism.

The DNA is TGTGCCACCAGTGAAGGCGGGGAGGAAGGCTATGGCTACACCTTC. Translation gives CATSEGGEEGYGYTF. Recombination connected TRBV24-1 to TRBJ1-2; no D segment can be confidently identified. Inclusive of the bounding cysteine and phenylalanine, the CDR3 is 15 residues long. The retained sequence is limited to the CDR3, 45 bases, with the frame set at the first base. Based on the germline V gene, the CDR1 and CDR2 sequences are KGHDR and SFDVKD. V sheds 4 bases and J sheds 4 bases, leaving 15 bases between their ends.